This T cell receptor (beta chain) was sequenced in a study of cytomegalovirus exposure and HLA in healthy donors. The PCR had 60 Vbeta and 13 Jbeta primers. The repertoire was sequenced with immunoSEQ multiplex PCR; TCRdb's copy has only in-frame clones and lacks some. This sample carries 270,000 or so clones, 86% of them seen once, and the ten largest clones take around 4%. From germline, CDR1 is WNHNN and CDR2 SYGVQD (reference sequence). The CDR3 consists of 15 residues. The trim removed 3 bases at V and 8 bases at J, leaving 7 bases unmatched. This clone was detected only a few times. Antigen: not known. Study findings and constraints: According to a later analysis, donors in an Asian-associated ancestry cluster reportedly had fewer N-insertions than the roughly 670-donor mean.

Sequences were obtained from PBMCs. The TCR was taken from a middle-aged man in good health and CMV-seropositive. This chain connects TRBV10-1 to TRBJ2-1; 10 bases align to TRBD2. The CDR3 DNA sequence: TGCGCCAGCAGTGATAGCGGGAGGCCTTTGGATGAGCAGTTCTTC. It translates to CASSDSGRPLDEQFF.